This T cell receptor (beta chain) was documented in a study of T cells in Graves' hyperthyroidism and ophthalmopathy. The study's findings and limits: Peripheral blood also featured most of the thyroid clonotypes expanded above 0.001.

Exclusion criteria comprised uncontrolled infection, other autoimmune disease, pregnancy or lactation. The source of the PBMCs was around 9 ml of fresh peripheral blood. This clonotype came up a few times. Its cognate antigen is unknown. RNA transcripts provided the source from which TCR beta CDR3 regions were amplified. In the first-round RT-PCR of the TCR CDR3, the HTBI primer set was used. One entry per CDR3 protein results from TCRdb running MiXCR on the multiplex PCR reads. The table has under 750,000 distinct CDR3 sequences, about 19% seen once. V was pared by 0 bases and J by 6 bases, with 9 bases between. CDR3 size: 13 residues. Per germline, CDR1 MNHEY and CDR2 SMNVEV (reference sequence).

Sequenced input: blood. The chain uses TRBV27 and TRBJ2-7; D unresolved. The source of this sequence is a woman aged 45-65 years with Graves' hyperthyroidism that later progressed to Graves' ophthalmopathy. This CDR3 is CASSLSSGSEQYF. CDR3 coding DNA: TGTGCCAGCAGTTTATCGTCTGGCTCCGAGCAGTACTTC.